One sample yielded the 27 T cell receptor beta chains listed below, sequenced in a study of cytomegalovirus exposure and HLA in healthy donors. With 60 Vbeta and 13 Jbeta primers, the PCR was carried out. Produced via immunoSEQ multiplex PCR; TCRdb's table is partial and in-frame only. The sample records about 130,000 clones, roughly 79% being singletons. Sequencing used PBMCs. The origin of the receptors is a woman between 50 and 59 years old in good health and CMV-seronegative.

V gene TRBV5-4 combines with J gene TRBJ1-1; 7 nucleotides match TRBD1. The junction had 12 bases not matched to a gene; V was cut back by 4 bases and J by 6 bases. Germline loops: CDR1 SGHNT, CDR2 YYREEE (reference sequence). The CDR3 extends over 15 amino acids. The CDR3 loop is CASSIAPTGSPEAFF. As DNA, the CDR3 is TGTGCCAGCAGCATCGCCCCGACAGGGAGCCCTGAAGCTTTCTTT.

The CDR3 sequence is CASSGTGGMNTEAFF. In DNA form, the CDR3 reads TGTGCCAGCAGTGGCACAGGGGGAATGAACACTGAAGCTTTCTTT. The chain joins TRBV6-5 to TRBJ1-1; 8 bases match TRBD1. Trimming took 5 bases from V and 0 from J; bases not matched to a gene: 5. The germline V gene has CDR1 MNHEY and CDR2 SVGAGI. This CDR3 comprises 15 residues.

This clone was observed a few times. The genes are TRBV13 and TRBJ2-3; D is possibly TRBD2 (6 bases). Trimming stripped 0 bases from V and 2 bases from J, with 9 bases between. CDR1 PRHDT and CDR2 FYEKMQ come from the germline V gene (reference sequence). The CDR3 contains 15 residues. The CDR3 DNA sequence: TGTGCCAGCAGCTTAGGGACTAGTGCCACAGATACGCAGTATTTT. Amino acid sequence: CASSLGTSATDTQYF.

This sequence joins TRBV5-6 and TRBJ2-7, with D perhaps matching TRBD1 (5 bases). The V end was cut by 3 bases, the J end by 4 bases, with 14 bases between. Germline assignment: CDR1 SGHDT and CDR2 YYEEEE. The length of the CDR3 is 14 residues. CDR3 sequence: CASSYVQGIYEQYF. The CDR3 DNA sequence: TGTGCCAGCAGCTATGTCCAGGGAATATACGAGCAGTACTTC.

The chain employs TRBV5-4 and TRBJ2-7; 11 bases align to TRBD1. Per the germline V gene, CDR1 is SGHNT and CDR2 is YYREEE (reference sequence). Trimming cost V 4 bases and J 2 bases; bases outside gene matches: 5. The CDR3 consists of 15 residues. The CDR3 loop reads CASSPDRGRTYEQYF. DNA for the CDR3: TGTGCCAGCAGCCCGGACAGGGGGCGCACCTACGAGCAGTACTTC.

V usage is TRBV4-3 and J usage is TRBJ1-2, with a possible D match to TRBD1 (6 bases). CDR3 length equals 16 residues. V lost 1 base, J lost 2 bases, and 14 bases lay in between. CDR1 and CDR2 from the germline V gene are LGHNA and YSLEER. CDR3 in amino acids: CASSQVWQGSNYGYTF. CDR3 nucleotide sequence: TGCGCCAGCAGCCAAGTTTGGCAGGGGAGCAACTATGGCTACACCTTC.

CDR3 bases: TGTGCCAGCACAAGAGGCGGACAGGGGGCGGCCAAAAACATTCAGTACTTC. It codes for CASTRGGQGAAKNIQYF. This rearrangement joins TRBV7-2 to TRBJ2-4, with TRBD1 matching over 11 bases. V shed 7 bases and J 1 base; nucleotides not matched to a gene: 9. The CDR3 is 17 residues long. The germline CDR1 and CDR2 sequences are SGHTA and FQGNSA.

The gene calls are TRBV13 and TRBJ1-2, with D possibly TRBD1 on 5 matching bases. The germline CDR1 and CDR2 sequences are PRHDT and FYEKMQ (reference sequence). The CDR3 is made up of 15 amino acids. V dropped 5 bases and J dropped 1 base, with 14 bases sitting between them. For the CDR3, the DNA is TGTGCCAGCAGCCCCTCAGGGCGGGATAACTATGGCTACACCTTC. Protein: CASSPSGRDNYGYTF. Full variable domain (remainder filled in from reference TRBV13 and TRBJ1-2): AAGVIQSPRHLIKEKRETATLKCYPIPRHDTVYWYQQGPGQDPQFLISFYEKMQSDKGSIPDRFSAQQFSDYHSELNMSSLELGDSALYFCASSPSGRDNYGYTFGSGTRLTVV.

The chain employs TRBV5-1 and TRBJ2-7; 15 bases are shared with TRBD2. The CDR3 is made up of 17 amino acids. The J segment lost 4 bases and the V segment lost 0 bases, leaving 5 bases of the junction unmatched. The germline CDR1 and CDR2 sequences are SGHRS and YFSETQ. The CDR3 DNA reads TGCGCCAGCAGCTTGGGGACTAGCGGGAGGGCCGGGTACGAGCAGTACGTC. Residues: CASSLGTSGRAGYEQYV.

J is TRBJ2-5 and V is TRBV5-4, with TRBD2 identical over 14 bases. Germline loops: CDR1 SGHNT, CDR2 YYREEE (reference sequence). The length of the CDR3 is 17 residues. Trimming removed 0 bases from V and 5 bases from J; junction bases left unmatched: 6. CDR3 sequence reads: CASSLAHRTSGGETQYF. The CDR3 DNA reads TGTGCCAGCAGCTTGGCCCATAGGACTAGCGGGGGGGAGACCCAGTACTTC.

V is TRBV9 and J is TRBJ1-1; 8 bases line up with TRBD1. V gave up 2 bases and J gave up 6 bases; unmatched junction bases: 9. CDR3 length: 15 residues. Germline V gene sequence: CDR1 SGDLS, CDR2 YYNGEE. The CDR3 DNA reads TGTGCCAGCAGCGTCTCGGGGACAGGCCCTCCTGAAGCTTTCTTT. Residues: CASSVSGTGPPEAFF. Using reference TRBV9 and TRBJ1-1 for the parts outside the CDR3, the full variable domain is DSGVTQTPKHLITATGQRVTLRCSPRSGDLSVYWYQQSLDQGLQFLIQYYNGEERAKGNILERFSAQQFPDLHSELNLSSLELGDSALYFCASSVSGTGPPEAFFGQGTRLTVV.

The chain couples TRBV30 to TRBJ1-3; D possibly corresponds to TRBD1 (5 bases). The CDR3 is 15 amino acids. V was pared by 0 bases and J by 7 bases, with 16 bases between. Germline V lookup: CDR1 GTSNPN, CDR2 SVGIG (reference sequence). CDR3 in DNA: TGTGCCTGGAGTGTAAACGGGGGGAGAGGGAACACCATATATTTT. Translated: CAWSVNGGRGNTIYF.

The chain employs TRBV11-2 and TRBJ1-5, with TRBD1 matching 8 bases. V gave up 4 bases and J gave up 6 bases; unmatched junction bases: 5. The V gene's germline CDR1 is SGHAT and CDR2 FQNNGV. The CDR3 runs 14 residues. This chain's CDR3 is CASSSGQGAQPQHF. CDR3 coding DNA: TGTGCCAGCAGCTCCGGACAGGGCGCTCAGCCCCAGCATTTT. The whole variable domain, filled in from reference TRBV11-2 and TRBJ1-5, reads EAGVAQSPRYKIIEKRQSVAFWCNPISGHATLYWYQQILGQGPKLLIQFQNNGVVDDSQLPKDRFSAERLKGVDSTLKIQPAKLEDSAVYLCASSSGQGAQPQHFGDGTRLSIL.

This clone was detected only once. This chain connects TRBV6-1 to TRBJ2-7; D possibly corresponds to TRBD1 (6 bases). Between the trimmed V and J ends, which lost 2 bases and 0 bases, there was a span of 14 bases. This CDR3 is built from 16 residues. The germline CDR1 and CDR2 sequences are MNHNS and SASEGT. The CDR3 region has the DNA TGTGCCAGCAGTGAAACAGGGAAATGGAGCTCCTACGAGCAGTACGTC. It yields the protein CASSETGKWSSYEQYV.

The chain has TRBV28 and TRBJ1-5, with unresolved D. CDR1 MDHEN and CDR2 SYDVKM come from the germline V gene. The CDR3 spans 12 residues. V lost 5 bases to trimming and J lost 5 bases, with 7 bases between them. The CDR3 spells CASSQTDQPQHF. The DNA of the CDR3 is TGTGCCAGCAGTCAAACAGATCAGCCCCAGCATTTT.

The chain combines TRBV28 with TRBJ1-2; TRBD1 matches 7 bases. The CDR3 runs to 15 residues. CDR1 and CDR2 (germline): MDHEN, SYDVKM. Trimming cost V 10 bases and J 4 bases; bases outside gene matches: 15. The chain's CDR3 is CATQGGTGVGYGYTF. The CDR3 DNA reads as TGTGCCACCCAAGGGGGCACAGGGGTCGGCTATGGCTACACCTTC.

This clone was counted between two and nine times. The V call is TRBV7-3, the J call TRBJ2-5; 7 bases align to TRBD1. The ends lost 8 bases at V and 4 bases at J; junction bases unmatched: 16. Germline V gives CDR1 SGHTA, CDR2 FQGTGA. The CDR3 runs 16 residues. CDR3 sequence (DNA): TGTGCCAGCGCCAAGGTGGGGACAGTAGCCTCAGAGACCCAGTACTTC. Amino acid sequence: CASAKVGTVASETQYF.

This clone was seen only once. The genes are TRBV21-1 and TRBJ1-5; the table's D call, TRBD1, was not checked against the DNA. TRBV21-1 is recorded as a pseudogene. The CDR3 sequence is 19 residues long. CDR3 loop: CASLHPGWTGKDSNQPQHF. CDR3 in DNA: TGTGCCAGCCTTCACCCGGGCTGGACAGGGAAAGATAGCAATCAGCCCCAGCATTTT.

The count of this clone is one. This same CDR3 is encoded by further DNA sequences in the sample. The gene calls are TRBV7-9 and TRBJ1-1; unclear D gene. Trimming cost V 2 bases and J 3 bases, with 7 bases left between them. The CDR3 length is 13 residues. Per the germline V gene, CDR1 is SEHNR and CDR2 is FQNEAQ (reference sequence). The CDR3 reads CASSLQGDTEAFF. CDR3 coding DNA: TGTGCCAGCAGCTTACAAGGAGACACTGAAGCTTTCTTT.

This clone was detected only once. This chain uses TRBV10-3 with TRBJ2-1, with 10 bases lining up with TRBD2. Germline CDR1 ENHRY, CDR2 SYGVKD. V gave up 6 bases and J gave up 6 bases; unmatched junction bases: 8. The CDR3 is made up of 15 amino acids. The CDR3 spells CAISGLAEIGNEQFF. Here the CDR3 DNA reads TGTGCCATCAGCGGACTAGCGGAAATAGGCAATGAGCAGTTCTTC.

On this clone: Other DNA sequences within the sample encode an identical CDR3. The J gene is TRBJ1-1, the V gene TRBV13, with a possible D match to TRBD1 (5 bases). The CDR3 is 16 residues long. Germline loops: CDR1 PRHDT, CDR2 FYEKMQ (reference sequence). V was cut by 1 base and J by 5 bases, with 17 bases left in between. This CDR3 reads CASSLAEAAGLTEAFF. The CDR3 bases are TGTGCCAGCAGCTTAGCTGAGGCGGCAGGGCTAACTGAAGCTTTCTTT.

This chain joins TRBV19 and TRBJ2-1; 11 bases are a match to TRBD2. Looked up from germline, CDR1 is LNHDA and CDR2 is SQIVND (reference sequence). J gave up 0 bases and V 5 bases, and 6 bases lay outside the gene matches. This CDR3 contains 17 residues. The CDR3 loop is CASSPFSGRASYNEQFF. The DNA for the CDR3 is TGTGCCAGTAGTCCTTTTAGCGGGAGGGCCTCCTACAATGAGCAGTTCTTC.

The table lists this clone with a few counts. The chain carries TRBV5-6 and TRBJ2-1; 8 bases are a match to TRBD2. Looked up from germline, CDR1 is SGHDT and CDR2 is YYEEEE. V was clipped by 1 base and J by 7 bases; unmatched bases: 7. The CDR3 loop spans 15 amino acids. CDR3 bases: TGTGCCAGCAGCTTGTATCCGGGAGGGGGGAATGAGCAGTTCTTC. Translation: CASSLYPGGGNEQFF.

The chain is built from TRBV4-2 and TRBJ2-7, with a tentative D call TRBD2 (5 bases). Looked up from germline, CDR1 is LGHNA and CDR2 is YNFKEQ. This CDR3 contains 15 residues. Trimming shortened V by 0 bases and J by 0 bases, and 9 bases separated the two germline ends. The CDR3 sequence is CASSQEPGSSYEQYF. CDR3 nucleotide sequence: TGTGCCAGCAGCCAAGAACCGGGGAGCTCCTACGAGCAGTACTTC.

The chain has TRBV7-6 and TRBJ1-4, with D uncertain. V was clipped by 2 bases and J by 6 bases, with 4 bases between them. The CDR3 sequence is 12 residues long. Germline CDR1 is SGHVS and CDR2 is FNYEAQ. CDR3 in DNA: TGTGCCAGCAGCTTACCTTATGAAAAACTGTTTTTT. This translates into CASSLPYEKLFF.

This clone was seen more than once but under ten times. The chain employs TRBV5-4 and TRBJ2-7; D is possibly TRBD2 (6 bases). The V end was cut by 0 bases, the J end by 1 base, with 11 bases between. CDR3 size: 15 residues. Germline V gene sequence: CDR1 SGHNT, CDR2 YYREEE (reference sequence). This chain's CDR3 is CASSLEGSGSYEQYF. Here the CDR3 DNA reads TGTGCCAGCAGCTTGGAGGGTAGCGGATCCTACGAGCAGTACTTC.

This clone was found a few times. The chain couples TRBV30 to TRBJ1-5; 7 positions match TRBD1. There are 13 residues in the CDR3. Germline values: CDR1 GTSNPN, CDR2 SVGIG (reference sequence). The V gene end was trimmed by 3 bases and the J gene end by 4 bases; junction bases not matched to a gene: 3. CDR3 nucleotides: TGTGCCTGGAGCACGGGACAGAATCAGCCCCAGCATTTT. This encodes CAWSTGQNQPQHF.